The 22 T cell receptor beta chains below come from one sample, sequenced in a study of T-cell memory formation after mild COVID-19. TCRdb re-called the 5' RACE reads through MiXCR, storing one row per CDR3 protein. The top ten clones hold under 25% of a sample with 250,000 to 400,000 distinct CDR3 sequences, about 13% of them seen once. Specimen: PBMCs or a T cell subset sorted from them (not recorded which). Source of these receptors: a man younger than 35 who had mild COVID-19 (a few samples of this study predate the infection). Cell type and time point are not known.

This clonotype was observed a handful of times. The CDR3: CATTGGGRETQYF. CDR3 coding DNA: TGTGCCACCACAGGGGGGGGGCGAGAGACCCAGTACTTC. The rearrangement joins TRBV10-3 to TRBJ2-5; tentatively, D is TRBD1 (8 bases). Germline V lookup: CDR1 ENHRY, CDR2 SYGVKD. V was trimmed by 10 bases and J by 4 bases, leaving 16 bases between them. This CDR3 comprises 13 residues.

Many counts were recorded for this clonotype. The V call is TRBV9, the J call TRBJ2-7; 12 bases agree with TRBD1. Germline assignment: CDR1 SGDLS and CDR2 YYNGEE. The CDR3 covers 17 residues. Trimming cost V 3 bases and J 3 bases; bases outside gene matches: 10. The CDR3 here is CASSANWGQGALYEQYF. The CDR3, as DNA: TGTGCCAGCAGCGCCAATTGGGGACAGGGGGCTCTCTACGAGCAGTACTTC.

This chain joins TRBV7-9 and TRBJ1-6, with a weak D call TRBD1 (6 bases). The CDR3 contains 15 residues. Germline V gene sequence: CDR1 SEHNR, CDR2 FQNEAQ (reference sequence). With 6 bases removed from V and 8 bases from J, the gap between germline ends came to 17 bases. The CDR3 DNA is TGTGCCAGCAGGCCAACGGGGGGCAGCGATTCACCCCTCCACTTT. It codes for CASRPTGGSDSPLHF.

The table lists this clonotype with a few counts. The chain carries TRBV5-1 and TRBJ2-1, with D possibly being TRBD1 or TRBD2 (5 bases each). The germline V gene encodes CDR1 SGHRS and CDR2 YFSETQ. The CDR3 extends over 15 amino acids. Between the trimmed V and J ends, which lost 1 base and 2 bases, there was a span of 10 bases. The CDR3 loop reads CASSLYRDPYNEQFF. The CDR3 bases are TGCGCCAGCAGCTTGTACCGGGACCCCTACAATGAGCAGTTCTTC.

In its sample, this clonotype was seen a few times. The rearrangement links TRBV27 to TRBJ1-2; D not resolved. The CDR3 consists of 14 residues. Germline CDR1 reads MNHEY; CDR2 reads SMNVEV (reference sequence). Trimming removed 2 bases at V and 0 bases at J, with 7 bases between. CDR3 DNA sequence: TGTGCCAGCAGTTTAACCCCAGCTAACTATGGCTACACCTTC. It specifies CASSLTPANYGYTF.

This clonotype appeared many times. The genes are TRBV7-3 and TRBJ2-1, with D possibly TRBD2 on 6 matching bases. Trimming removed 5 bases from V and 2 bases from J, with 13 bases in between. The length of the CDR3 is 15 residues. Looked up from germline, CDR1 is SGHTA and CDR2 is FQGTGA. CDR3 sequence: CASSHERVPYNEQFF. The CDR3 bases are TGTGCCAGCAGCCACGAGCGGGTTCCCTACAATGAGCAGTTCTTC.

This clonotype was seen a few times. V and J are TRBV20-1 and TRBJ2-7, with D tentatively TRBD1 (6 bases). The CDR3 contains 15 residues. Germline V CDR1 and CDR2: DFQATT, SNEGSKA (reference sequence). Trimming stripped 6 bases from V and 1 base from J, with 19 bases between. This CDR3 reads CSAPDRSQTSYEQYF. Here the CDR3 DNA reads TGCAGTGCCCCTGACAGGTCGCAAACGTCCTACGAGCAGTACTTC.

The gene calls are TRBV6-2 or TRBV6-3 and TRBJ2-1; D gene unclear. The V end lost 2 bases, the J end lost 2 bases, and 10 bases lay between the germline ends. The germline V gene encodes CDR1 MNHEY and CDR2 SVGEGT. The CDR3 contains 15 residues. CDR3 nucleotide sequence: TGTGCCAGCAGTTACGACGCGGAAACCTACAATGAGCAGTTCTTC. Protein product: CASSYDAETYNEQFF.

This clonotype appeared a few times. The chain carries TRBV6-2 or TRBV6-3 and TRBJ2-7; 8 bases match TRBD1. J gave up 0 bases and V 2 bases, and 6 bases lay outside the gene matches. The CDR3 is made up of 16 amino acids. Germline CDR1 is MNHEY and CDR2 is SVGEGT. DNA of the CDR3: TGTGCCAGCAGTTACCATCCAGGGGGCATCTCCTACGAGCAGTACTTC. Protein: CASSYHPGGISYEQYF.

The gene calls are TRBV7-2 and TRBJ2-5; TRBD1 might be the D (5 bases). The CDR3 spans 16 residues. V lost 5 bases and J 4 bases, leaving 20 bases between the germline ends. Germline V lookup: CDR1 SGHTA, CDR2 FQGNSA. This CDR3 is CASSPPGARQGETQYF. CDR3 nucleotides: TGTGCCAGCAGCCCCCCTGGGGCTAGACAAGGAGAGACCCAGTACTTC.

This clonotype turned up a few times. The chain couples TRBV6-5 to TRBJ1-3; no clear D gene. The CDR3 is 19 amino acids. Germline V gene sequence: CDR1 MNHEY, CDR2 SVGAGI. Trimming removed 0 bases from V and 1 base from J, with 19 bases in between. The CDR3 loop is CASSYSIPGQPYSGNTIYF. For the CDR3, the DNA is TGTGCCAGCAGTTACTCGATCCCGGGTCAGCCCTATTCTGGAAACACCATATATTTT.

The table lists this clonotype with many counts. This sequence joins TRBV5-1 and TRBJ2-5; D is tentatively TRBD1 or TRBD2 (6 bases each). This CDR3 comprises 15 residues. Trimming removed 5 bases from V and 8 bases from J, with 22 bases in between. Per germline, CDR1 SGHRS and CDR2 YFSETQ. The CDR3, as DNA: TGCGCCAGCAGGCCCATGGAGGGACATCTATCCACCCAGTACTTC. Its translation is CASRPMEGHLSTQYF.

This clonotype has only a few counts. This chain connects TRBV7-6 to TRBJ2-7; D is possibly TRBD1 or TRBD2 (5 bases each). Germline V gene lookup returns CDR1 SGHVS and CDR2 FNYEAQ. V was pared by 5 bases and J by 4 bases, with 18 bases between. This CDR3 has 15 residues. CDR3 nucleotides: TGTGCCAGCAGCCCCAGTTGGGGGTTAGGTTACGAGCAGTACTTC. Protein: CASSPSWGLGYEQYF.

This sequence joins TRBV5-1 and TRBJ2-2; D gene uncertain. The ends were cut back, 1 base at V and 4 bases at J, with 11 bases in the middle. CDR3 size: 15 residues. Looked up from germline, CDR1 is SGHRS and CDR2 is YFSETQ. The CDR3 DNA follows: TGCGCCAGCAGCTTGACAAGGACCCCCACCGGGGAGCTGTTTTTT. Amino acid sequence: CASSLTRTPTGELFF.

In its sample, this clonotype was seen a few times. V and J are TRBV7-9 and TRBJ2-2, with a tentative D call TRBD2 (5 bases). The germline gives CDR1 SEHNR, CDR2 FQNEAQ (reference sequence). V was clipped by 1 base and J by 7 bases, with 13 bases between them. This CDR3 is built from 15 residues. The CDR3 here is CASSLVSLAGGELFF. The CDR3 DNA sequence: TGTGCCAGCAGCTTAGTGTCCCTTGCGGGCGGGGAGCTGTTTTTT. The entire variable domain, with the rest obtained from reference TRBV7-9 and TRBJ2-2, is as follows: DTGVSQNPRHKITKRGQNVTFRCDPISEHNRLYWYRQTLGQGPEFLTYFQNEAQLEKSRLLSDRFSAERPKGSFSTLEIQRTEQGDSAMYLCASSLVSLAGGELFFGEGSRLTVL.

This clonotype was counted a few times. The chain joins TRBV30 to TRBJ2-6; tentative D call: TRBD1 (6 bases). Trimming shortened V by 1 base and J by 1 base, and 8 bases separated the two germline ends. CDR3 length: 15 residues. CDR1 is GTSNPN and CDR2 is SVGIG in the germline V gene (reference sequence). Written as DNA, the CDR3 is TGTGCCTGGAGTGGGACAGCATCTGGGGCCAACGTCCTGACTTTC. Its translation: CAWSGTASGANVLTF. The full variable domain, rest sourced from reference TRBV30 and TRBJ2-6, is SQTIHQWPATLVQPVGSPLSLECTVEGTSNPNLYWYRQAAGRGLQLLFYSVGIGQISSEVPQNLSASRPQDRQFILSSKKLLLSDSGFYLCAWSGTASGANVLTFGAGSRLTVL.

This clonotype was seen a few times. The chain recombines TRBV12-3 or TRBV12-4 with TRBJ2-5, with 10 bases identical to TRBD2. The V gene end was trimmed by 7 bases and the J gene end by 2 bases; junction bases not matched to a gene: 10. This CDR3 contains 16 residues. The CDR3 here is CASTPRLAGAQETQYF. CDR3 DNA sequence: TGTGCCAGCACCCCCCGGCTAGCGGGGGCGCAAGAGACCCAGTACTTC.

This clonotype was detected a few times. The rearrangement links TRBV14 to TRBJ1-1, with D perhaps TRBD1 (6 bases). The ends were cut back, 5 bases at V and 3 bases at J, with 13 bases in the middle. The CDR3 sequence is 14 residues long. The germline V gene encodes CDR1 SGHDN and CDR2 FVKESK. CDR3 residues: CASSSTGIDTEAFF. In DNA form, the CDR3 reads TGTGCCAGCAGCTCCACAGGGATTGACACTGAAGCTTTCTTT.

This chain links TRBV5-1 with TRBJ2-6; D gene unclear. The germline V and J ends were trimmed by 6 bases and 1 base, with 8 bases remaining between them. The CDR3 covers 14 residues. The germline gives CDR1 SGHRS, CDR2 YFSETQ. CDR3 region: CASTSGSGANVLTF. The CDR3 DNA reads TGCGCCAGCACCTCCGGATCTGGGGCCAACGTCCTGACTTTC.

The chain is built from TRBV4-3 and TRBJ2-3; a weak D match, TRBD2 (5 bases). Germline loops: CDR1 LGHNA, CDR2 YSLEER. The CDR3 covers 16 residues. V was cut by 3 bases and J by 0 bases, with 13 bases left in between. CDR3 sequence reads: CASSHKSGPSTDTQYF. The CDR3 DNA sequence: TGCGCCAGCAGCCACAAAAGCGGCCCTAGCACAGATACGCAGTATTTT.

This clonotype showed up just a few times. The rearrangement joins TRBV20-1 to TRBJ2-3, with no clear D. Germline V gene sequence: CDR1 DFQATT, CDR2 SNEGSKA (reference sequence). Between the trimmed V and J ends, which lost 3 bases and 6 bases, there was a span of 4 bases. The CDR3 sequence is 10 residues long. The CDR3 nucleotides read TGCAGTGCTAGGTCGGATACGCAGTATTTT. Encoded protein: CSARSDTQYF.

The chain uses TRBV2 and TRBJ2-1; tentative D call: TRBD2 (6 bases). V was pared by 5 bases and J by 9 bases, with 11 bases between. The CDR3 runs 12 residues. Germline lookup yields CDR1 SNHLY and CDR2 FYNNEI. This chain's CDR3 is CASSRLEGEQFF. CDR3 in DNA: TGTGCCAGCAGTAGACTAGAGGGTGAGCAGTTCTTC.